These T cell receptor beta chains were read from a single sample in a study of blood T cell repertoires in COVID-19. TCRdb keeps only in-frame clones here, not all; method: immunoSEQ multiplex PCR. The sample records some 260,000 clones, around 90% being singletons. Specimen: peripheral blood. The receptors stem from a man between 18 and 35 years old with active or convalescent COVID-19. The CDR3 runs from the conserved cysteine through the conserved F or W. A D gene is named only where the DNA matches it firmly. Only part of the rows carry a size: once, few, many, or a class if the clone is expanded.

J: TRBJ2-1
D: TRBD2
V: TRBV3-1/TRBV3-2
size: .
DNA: TGTGCCAGCAGCCAAGTAAAGGGACTAGCGACAGACAATGAGCAGTTCTTC
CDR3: CASSQVKGLATDNEQFF

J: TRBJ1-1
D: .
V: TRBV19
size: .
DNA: TGTGCCAGTGGGGCTAAGATGAACACTGAAGCTTTCTTT
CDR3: CASGAKMNTEAFF

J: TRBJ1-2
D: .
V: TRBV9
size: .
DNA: TGTGCCAGCGGGAGTGGCGGCGGTTATGGCTACACCTTC
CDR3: CASGSGGGYGYTF

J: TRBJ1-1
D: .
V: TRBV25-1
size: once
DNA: TGTGCCAGCAGTGGCGGAGGTGGGGGCAGGTGGAATGAAGCTTTCTTT
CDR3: CASSGGGGGRWNEAFF

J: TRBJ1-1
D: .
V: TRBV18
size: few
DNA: TGTGCCAGCTCACCAGGGGGCGCGAACACTGAAGCTTTCTTT
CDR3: CASSPGGANTEAFF

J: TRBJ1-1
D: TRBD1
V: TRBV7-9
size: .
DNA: TGTGCCAGCAGACCAGGGGGCAATTCGGCTTTCTTT
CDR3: CASRPGGNSAFF

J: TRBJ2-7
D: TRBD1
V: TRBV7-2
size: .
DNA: TGTGCCAGCAGCTACGGGACAGGGAGAGGTCTCGAGCAGTACTTC
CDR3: CASSYGTGRGLEQYF

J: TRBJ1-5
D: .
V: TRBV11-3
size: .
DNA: TGTGCCAGCAGCCCAGAGGTGTGGCGGCAGCCCCAGCATTTT
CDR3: CASSPEVWRQPQHF

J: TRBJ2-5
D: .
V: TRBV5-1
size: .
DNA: TGCGCCAGCAGCATAAGGGGGGGACAAGAGACCCAGTACTTC
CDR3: CASSIRGGQETQYF

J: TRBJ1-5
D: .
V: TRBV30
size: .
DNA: TGTGCCTGGAACGCGCAGGGTCATCAGCCCCAGCATTTT
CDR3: CAWNAQGHQPQHF

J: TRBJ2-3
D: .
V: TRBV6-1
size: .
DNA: TGTGCCAGCAGAGAACTTTGGGGGACTAGCACAGATACGCAGTATTTT
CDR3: CASRELWGTSTDTQYF

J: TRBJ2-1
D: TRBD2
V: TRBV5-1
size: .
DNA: TGCGCCAGCAGCTTGGCGGGTGCGGGAGGGTCTTCCTACAATGAGCAGTTCTTC
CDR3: CASSLAGAGGSSYNEQFF

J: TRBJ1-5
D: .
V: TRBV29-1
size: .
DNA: TGCAGCGTTGACCCCGGGGGAGGTCAGCCCCAGCATTTT
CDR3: CSVDPGGGQPQHF

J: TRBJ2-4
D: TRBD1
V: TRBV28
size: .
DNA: TGTGCCAGCAAAGGACAGGGGTCCAGTGACATTCAGTACTTC
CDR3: CASKGQGSSDIQYF

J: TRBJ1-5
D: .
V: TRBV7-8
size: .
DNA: TGTGCCAGCAGCGCCACAGGTAGTAATAGCAATCAGCCCCAGCATTTT
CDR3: CASSATGSNSNQPQHF

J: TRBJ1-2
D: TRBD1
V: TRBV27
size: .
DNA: TGTGCCAGCAGAAGGACAGGGGGCAGTTATGGCTACACCTTC
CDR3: CASRRTGGSYGYTF

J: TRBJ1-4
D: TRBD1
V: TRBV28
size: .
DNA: TGTGCCAGCAGGGAGGACAGGGTGATTGAAAAACTGTTTTTT
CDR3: CASREDRVIEKLFF

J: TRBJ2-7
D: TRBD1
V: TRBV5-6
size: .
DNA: TGTGCCAGCAGCCAGGACAGGAGCTACGAGCAGTACTTC
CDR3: CASSQDRSYEQYF

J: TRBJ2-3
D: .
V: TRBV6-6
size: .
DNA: TGTGCCGCCGACTCCCCCACCCTCGGGGGAACGCAGTATTTT
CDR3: CAADSPTLGGTQYF

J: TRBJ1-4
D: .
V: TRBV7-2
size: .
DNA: TGTGCCAGCAGCTTAGCCCCCGGGAATGAAAAACTGTTTTTT
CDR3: CASSLAPGNEKLFF

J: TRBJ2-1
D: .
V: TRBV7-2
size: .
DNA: TGTGCCAGCAGCACCCTCGACAAAAACAATGAGCAGTTCTTC
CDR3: CASSTLDKNNEQFF

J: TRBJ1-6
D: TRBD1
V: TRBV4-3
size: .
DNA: TGCGCCAGCAGCCAAGATGGACAGGGTAATTCACCCCTCCACTTT
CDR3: CASSQDGQGNSPLHF

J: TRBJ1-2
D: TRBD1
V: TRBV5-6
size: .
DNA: TGTGCCAGCAGCGCGGCAGACAGGGGGCCATATGGCTACACCTTC
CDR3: CASSAADRGPYGYTF

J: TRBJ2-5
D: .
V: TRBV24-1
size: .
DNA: TGTGCCACCAGTGCCCTCGGGACACCCCAAGAGACCCAGTACTTC
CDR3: CATSALGTPQETQYF

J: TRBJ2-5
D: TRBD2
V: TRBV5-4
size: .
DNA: TGTGCCAGCAGCATTCGCGGGACTAGCGGGGACCGGCAAGAGACCCAGTACTTC
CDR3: CASSIRGTSGDRQETQYF

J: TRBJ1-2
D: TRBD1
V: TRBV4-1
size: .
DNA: TGCGCCAGCAGCCCCGGACAGGGTGATGGCTACACCTTC
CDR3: CASSPGQGDGYTF

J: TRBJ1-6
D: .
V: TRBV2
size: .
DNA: TGTGCCAGCAGTCCAGAGGCAGGGAATTCACCCCTCCACTTT
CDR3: CASSPEAGNSPLHF

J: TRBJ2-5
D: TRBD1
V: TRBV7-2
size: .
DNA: TGTGCCAGCAGCTTAGACAGGGGCAGGGAGACCCAGTACTTC
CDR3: CASSLDRGRETQYF

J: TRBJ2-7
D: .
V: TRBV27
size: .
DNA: TGTGCCAGCAGTCTCCAAACTCCCTCCTACGAGCAGTACTTC
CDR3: CASSLQTPSYEQYF

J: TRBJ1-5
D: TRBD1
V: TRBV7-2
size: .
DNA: TGTGCCAGCGGCCAGGGGGTCGGACAGCCCCAGCATTTT
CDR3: CASGQGVGQPQHF

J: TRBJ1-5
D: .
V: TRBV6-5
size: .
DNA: TGTGCCAGCAGTCAGCCAGGGGCGCCCCAGCATTTT
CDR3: CASSQPGAPQHF

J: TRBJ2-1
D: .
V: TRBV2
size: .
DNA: TGTGCCAGCAGCGAAGACACAAGCTCCTACAATGAGCAGTTCTTC
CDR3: CASSEDTSSYNEQFF

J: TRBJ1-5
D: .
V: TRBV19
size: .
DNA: TGTGCCAGTAAGATAGGCAATCAGCCCCAGCATTTT
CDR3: CASKIGNQPQHF

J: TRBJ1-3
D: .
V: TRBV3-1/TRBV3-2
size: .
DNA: TGTGCCAGCAGCCAAGGGCAGTACTCTGGAAACACCATATATTTT
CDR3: CASSQGQYSGNTIYF

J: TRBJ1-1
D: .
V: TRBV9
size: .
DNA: TGTGCCAGCAGCTCCAGGGTTTCCCTCACTGAAGCTTTCTTT
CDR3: CASSSRVSLTEAFF

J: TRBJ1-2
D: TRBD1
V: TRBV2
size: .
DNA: TGTGCCAGCAGTACCATGACAGGGGGAAGCTATGGCTACACCTTC
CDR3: CASSTMTGGSYGYTF

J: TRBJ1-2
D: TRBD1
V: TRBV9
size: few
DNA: TGTGCCAGCAGCAAGGGGGCGATTGATGGCTACACCTTC
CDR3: CASSKGAIDGYTF

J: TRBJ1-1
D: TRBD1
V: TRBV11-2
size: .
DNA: TGTGCCAGCAGCTTACGCAGAACAGGGGGCTTAACTGAAGCTTTCTTT
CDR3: CASSLRRTGGLTEAFF

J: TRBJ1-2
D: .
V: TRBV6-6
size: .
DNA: TGTGCCAGCAGTATGACCGGGGGTCGGGGCTGCACCTTC
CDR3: CASSMTGGRGCTF

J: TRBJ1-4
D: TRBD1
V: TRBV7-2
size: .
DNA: TGTGCCAGCAGCTTACGACAGGGAAGGGAGGAAAAACTGTTTTTT
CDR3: CASSLRQGREEKLFF